This TCR beta chain comes out of a study of T cells after yellow fever vaccination. Study results and caveats: Relatively few clonotypes were ones that appeared in both CD4 and CD8 compartments. The booster response re-showed most primary clones: around 95% CD4, roughly 91% CD8.

Germline CDR1 and CDR2: SGHRS and YFSETQ. V dropped 3 bases and J dropped 11 bases, with 10 bases sitting between them. The CDR3 is made up of 11 amino acids. This clonotype was counted at least ten times. Its antigen is still unknown. UMIs were added to TCR cDNA along with a universal primer site when it was made by 5'RACE template switching. Each CDR3 protein is one row after TCRdb ran MiXCR on the 5' RACE reads. The data hold around 140,000 distinct CDR3 sequences, with 6.6% observed a single time. Here the sequenced sample was CD4+ T cells sorted from PBMCs, taken 10 days after the yellow fever booster vaccination. The source of this sequence is a man under 40 who received the YFV17D yellow fever vaccine. The chain joins TRBV5-1 to TRBJ2-3; D gene uncertain. CDR3: CASSSEHWQYF. The CDR3 DNA sequence: TGCGCCAGCAGCTCTGAACACTGGCAGTATTTT.